The clone carrying this T cell receptor beta chain was recorded at least ten times. Its antigen is currently unknown. These data come from a study of T cells in Graves' hyperthyroidism and ophthalmopathy. Regarding the study as a whole: Stable hyperthyroidism and ophthalmopathy were separated using 13 V-J signatures. In the blood, most expanded thyroid clonotypes above 0.001 appeared as well.

CDR1 and CDR2 from the germline V gene are GTSNPN and SVGIG (reference sequence). V was cut by 4 bases and J by 2 bases, with 6 bases left in between. The CDR3 length is 12 residues. Researchers amplified the TCR beta CDR3 regions from RNA transcripts. The TCR CDR3 first-round RT-PCR relied on the HTBI primer set. TCRdb re-called the multiplex PCR reads through MiXCR, storing one row per CDR3 protein. Among hundreds of thousands of distinct CDR3 sequences, around 13% were seen once, and the ten largest hold 11% to 15%. Hyperthyroidism had been newly diagnosed in patients aged 18 to 65, and its duration was under 2 months. PBMCs stemmed from approximately 10 ml fresh peripheral blood.

Sequencing was performed on blood. This receptor was identified in a middle-aged woman with Graves' hyperthyroidism. The chain couples TRBV30 to TRBJ1-3; D gene ambiguous. The CDR3 region has the DNA TGTGCCTGGAAGTGGGCTGGAAACACCATATATTTT. This sequence encodes CAWKWAGNTIYF.